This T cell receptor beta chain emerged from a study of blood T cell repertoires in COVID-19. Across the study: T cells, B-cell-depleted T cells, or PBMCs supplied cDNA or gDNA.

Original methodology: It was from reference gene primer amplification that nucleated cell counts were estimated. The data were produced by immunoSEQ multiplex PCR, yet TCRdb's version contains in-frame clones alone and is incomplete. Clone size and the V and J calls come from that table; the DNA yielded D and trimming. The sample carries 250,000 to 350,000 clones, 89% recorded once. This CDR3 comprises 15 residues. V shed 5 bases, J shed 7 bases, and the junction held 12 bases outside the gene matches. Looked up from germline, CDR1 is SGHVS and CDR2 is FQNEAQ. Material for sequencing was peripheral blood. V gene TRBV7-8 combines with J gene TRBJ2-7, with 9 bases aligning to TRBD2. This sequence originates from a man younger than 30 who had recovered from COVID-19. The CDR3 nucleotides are TGTGCCAGCAGCCTCTTGGCGGGAGGGGAGGGGGAGCAGTACTTC. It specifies CASSLLAGGEGEQYF. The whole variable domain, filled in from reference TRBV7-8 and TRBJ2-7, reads GAGVSQSPRYKVAKRGQDVALRCDPISGHVSLFWYQQALGQGPEFLTYFQNEAQLDKSGLPSDRFFAERPEGSVSTLKIQRTQQEDSAVYLCASSLLAGGEGEQYFGPGTRLTVT.